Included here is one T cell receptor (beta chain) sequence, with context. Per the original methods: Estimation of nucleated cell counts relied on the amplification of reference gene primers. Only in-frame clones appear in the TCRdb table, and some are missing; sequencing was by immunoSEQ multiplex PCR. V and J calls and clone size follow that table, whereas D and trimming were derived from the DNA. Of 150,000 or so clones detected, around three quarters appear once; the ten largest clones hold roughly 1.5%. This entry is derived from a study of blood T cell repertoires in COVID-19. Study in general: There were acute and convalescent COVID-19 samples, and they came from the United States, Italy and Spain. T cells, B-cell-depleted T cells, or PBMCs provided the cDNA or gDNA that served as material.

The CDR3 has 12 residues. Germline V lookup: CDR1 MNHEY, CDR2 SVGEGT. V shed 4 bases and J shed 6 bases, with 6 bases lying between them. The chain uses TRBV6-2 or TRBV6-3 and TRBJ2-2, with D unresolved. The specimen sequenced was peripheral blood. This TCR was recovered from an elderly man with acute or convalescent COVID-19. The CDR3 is CASSFPAGELFF. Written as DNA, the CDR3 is TGTGCCAGCAGTTTTCCTGCCGGGGAGCTGTTTTTT.